This T cell receptor (beta chain) is from a study of blood T cell repertoires in COVID-19. Study details: Samples came from the United States, Italy and Spain, spanning acute and convalescent COVID-19. T cells, B-cell-depleted T cells, or PBMCs supplied cDNA or gDNA.

This clone was counted a few times. The CDR3 contains 15 residues. The V end lost 0 bases, the J end lost 4 bases, and 11 bases lay between the germline ends. Germline CDR1 MRHNA, CDR2 SNTAGT. Per the authors' pipeline: It was from reference gene primer amplification that nucleated cell counts were estimated. Clones were read by immunoSEQ multiplex PCR, and TCRdb kept only the in-frame ones, dropping some. V, J and clone size are those of that table, while D and trimming were read from the DNA. In the table there are about 55,000 clones, approximately 90% of which are singletons. What was sequenced was peripheral blood. V gene TRBV6-4 combines with J gene TRBJ2-3, with a possible D match to TRBD1 (6 bases). This clonotype was obtained from a man in his 70s with acute or convalescent COVID-19. DNA for the CDR3: TGTGCCAGCAGTGACTCACAGGGAACCGCAGATACGCAGTATTTT. Translated, it gives CASSDSQGTADTQYF.